Presented here are 31 T cell receptor beta chains from one specimen sequenced in a study of cytomegalovirus exposure and HLA in healthy donors (dated by TCRdb to the late 2010s). Libraries were made using the immunoSEQ multiplex PCR assay. The multiplex PCR relied on a mix of 60 forward primers for TCR Vbeta segments and 13 reverse primers for TCR Jbeta segments. TCRdb provides this immuneACCESS table in a form limited to in-frame rearrangements. Some clones are lacking; in checked studies, under half of them reflect an unresolved V gene, and why the rest are absent is not known. For this sample there are approximately 76,000 clones; 70% to 85% appear just once. The ten largest clones capture 2% to 2.5% of the sample. The sequencing sample was made of PBMCs. The receptors here all came from a young man in good health and CMV-seronegative.

This chain connects TRBV7-9 to TRBJ2-2; 10 bases match TRBD2. The V segment lost 5 bases and the J segment 0 bases; nucleotides outside the gene matches: 6. This CDR3 comprises 17 residues. Germline CDR1 is SEHNR and CDR2 is FQNEAQ (reference sequence). The CDR3: CASSRATSGSNTGELFF. The CDR3 DNA reads as TGTGCCAGCAGCAGGGCGACTAGCGGGTCGAACACCGGGGAGCTGTTTTTT.

The chain uses TRBV6-1 and TRBJ1-1, with a tentative D call TRBD1 (5 bases). Trimming pared 6 bases from V and 2 bases from J, leaving 16 bases between. The CDR3 runs 15 residues. From germline, CDR1 is MNHNS and CDR2 SASEGT. The CDR3 here is CASRPDRSPNTEAFF. CDR3 nucleotide sequence: TGTGCCAGCAGACCCGACAGATCTCCTAACACTGAAGCTTTCTTT.

The rearrangement uses TRBV6-6 and TRBJ2-3; the D gene is possibly TRBD2 (5 bases). Germline assignment: CDR1 MNHNY and CDR2 SVGAGI (reference sequence). V lost 0 bases to trimming and J lost 4 bases, with 8 bases between them. This CDR3 region has 14 residues. CDR3 sequence: CASSYSPRADTQYF. CDR3 nucleotides: TGTGCCAGCAGTTACTCCCCGAGGGCAGATACGCAGTATTTT.

This clone showed up just a few times. The chain employs TRBV27 and TRBJ2-7, with D possibly TRBD1 on 6 matching bases. This CDR3 has 16 residues. The V end was cut by 7 bases, the J end by 1 base, with 20 bases between. Germline V CDR1 and CDR2: MNHEY, SMNVEV (reference sequence). This chain's CDR3 is CASTNLGAGNSYEQYF. DNA of the CDR3: TGTGCCAGCACCAACTTGGGGGCAGGGAATTCCTACGAGCAGTACTTC.

This clone is a singleton in its sample. The J gene is TRBJ2-5, the V gene TRBV7-6; 11 bases line up with TRBD1. The J segment lost 4 bases and the V segment lost 5 bases, leaving 3 bases of the junction unmatched. CDR1 SGHVS and CDR2 FNYEAQ come from the germline V gene. The CDR3 contains 14 residues. The CDR3 region is CASSRDRGGETQYF. In DNA, the CDR3 is TGTGCCAGCAGCAGGGACAGGGGGGGAGAGACCCAGTACTTC. Full variable domain (remainder filled in from reference TRBV7-6 and TRBJ2-5): GAGVSQSPRYKVTKRGQDVALRCDPISGHVSLYWYRQALGQGPEFLTYFNYEAQQDKSGLPNDRFSAERPEGSISTLTIQRTEQRDSAMYRCASSRDRGGETQYFGPGTRLLVL.

The chain joins TRBV5-4 to TRBJ1-3; 9 bases align to TRBD1. CDR3 size: 14 residues. In germline, CDR1 is SGHNT, CDR2 YYREEE (reference sequence). V was pared by 4 bases and J by 5 bases, with 4 bases of the junction left unmatched. The CDR3 loop reads CASSDGQGRNTIYF. CDR3 sequence (DNA): TGTGCCAGCAGCGATGGACAGGGGAGAAACACCATATATTTT.

This rearrangement joins TRBV18 to TRBJ2-1, with D perhaps TRBD1 (5 bases). Deletions cut 4 bases from V and 5 bases from J, with 9 bases between. The CDR3 contains 13 residues. From germline, CDR1 is KGHSH and CDR2 LQKENI. CDR3 DNA: TGTGCCAGCTCACGAGACAGAAACAATGAGCAGTTCTTC. It specifies CASSRDRNNEQFF.

The chain recombines TRBV27 with TRBJ2-7; a possible D gene is TRBD1 (6 bases). Germline V gene sequence: CDR1 MNHEY, CDR2 SMNVEV (reference sequence). Trimming removed 5 bases at V and 3 bases at J, with 11 bases between. This CDR3 has 13 amino acids. The CDR3 here is CASSPGTFYEQYF. The CDR3, as DNA: TGTGCCAGCAGTCCCGGGACATTCTACGAGCAGTACTTC.

The chain carries TRBV4-1 and TRBJ1-5; 11 bases match TRBD1. Germline lookup yields CDR1 MGHRA and CDR2 YSYEKL. Trimming at V came to 1 base and at J to 5 bases, leaving 4 bases not matched to a gene. This CDR3 comprises 16 residues. CDR3 DNA sequence: TGCGCCAGCAGCCAAGCCGGGACAGGGGGATATCAGCCCCAGCATTTT. It codes for CASSQAGTGGYQPQHF.

This chain joins TRBV11-1 and TRBJ2-1, with TRBD2 identical over 8 bases. This CDR3 contains 13 residues. CDR1 and CDR2 from the germline V gene are SGHAT and FQDESV (reference sequence). Trimming removed 2 bases from V and 12 bases from J; junction bases left unmatched: 6. CDR3 DNA: TGTGCCAGCAGCTTAATGAGCGGGAGCTGGCAGTTCTTC. It encodes CASSLMSGSWQFF.

The V and J genes are TRBV4-2 and TRBJ2-1; 10 bases map to TRBD2. There are 17 residues in the CDR3. V was clipped by 3 bases and J by 8 bases; unmatched bases: 13. Per germline, CDR1 LGHNA and CDR2 YNFKEQ. The CDR3 sequence is CASSHRLAGASKDEQFF. The CDR3 coding sequence is TGTGCCAGCAGCCACCGCCTAGCGGGGGCCTCCAAGGATGAGCAGTTCTTC.

This chain joins TRBV7-6 and TRBJ1-1; D ambiguous. Germline CDR1 reads SGHVS; CDR2 reads FNYEAQ. The V and J ends lost 4 bases and 5 bases respectively, with 14 bases between them. The CDR3 consists of 14 residues. CDR3 in amino acids: CASSSGLGETEAFF. The CDR3 nucleotides are TGTGCCAGCAGCTCTGGACTTGGGGAGACTGAAGCTTTCTTT.

This chain links TRBV7-8 with TRBJ1-1; 8 bases fit TRBD1. There are 14 residues in the CDR3. The V segment lost 0 bases and the J segment 6 bases; nucleotides outside the gene matches: 3. CDR1 is SGHVS and CDR2 is FQNEAQ in the germline V gene. As DNA, the CDR3 is TGTGCCAGCAGCTTAGCGCAGGGGGCGGCTGAAGCTTTCTTT. This encodes CASSLAQGAAEAFF.

The chain employs TRBV29-1 and TRBJ1-2; 11 bases align to TRBD1. The V gene's germline CDR1 is SQVTM and CDR2 ANQGSEA. This CDR3 spans 15 amino acids. Trimming cost V 6 bases and J 0 bases; bases outside gene matches: 6. DNA of the CDR3: TGCAGCGTGGGGACAGGGGGAACTGCTAACTATGGCTACACCTTC. Its translation is CSVGTGGTANYGYTF.

This chain links TRBV7-9 with TRBJ1-2; the D is unclear. The CDR3 sequence is 13 residues long. Germline V gene data show CDR1 as SEHNR and CDR2 as FQNEAQ (reference sequence). V was clipped by 1 base and J by 4 bases, with 7 bases between them. The DNA of the CDR3 is TGTGCCAGCAGCTTAGGGCAATTCTATGGCTACACCTTC. Translating gives CASSLGQFYGYTF.

The chain joins TRBV9 to TRBJ2-7; D remains unclear. Germline V gives CDR1 SGDLS, CDR2 YYNGEE. The CDR3 has 11 amino acids. V lost 7 bases and J 6 bases, leaving 11 bases between the germline ends. The CDR3, as DNA: TGTGCCAGCCGAGTTAAATGCGAGCAGTACTTC. Translation gives CASRVKCEQYF. Complete variable domain (other parts from reference TRBV9 and TRBJ2-7): DSGVTQTPKHLITATGQRVTLRCSPRSGDLSVYWYQQSLDQGLQFLIQYYNGEERAKGNILERFSAQQFPDLHSELNLSSLELGDSALYFCASRVKCEQYFGPGTRLTVT.

The gene calls are TRBV9 and TRBJ2-1, with 7 bases lining up with TRBD2. Germline CDR1 and CDR2: SGDLS and YYNGEE. The CDR3 spans 19 residues. The V and J ends lost 4 bases and 6 bases, in that order; junction bases with no gene match: 22. CDR3 nucleotide sequence: TGTGCCAGCAGCCGTATCGGGATAGGACTAGTGGGGGACTCCAATGAGCAGTTCTTC. It encodes CASSRIGIGLVGDSNEQFF.

This sequence joins TRBV7-9 and TRBJ2-3, with 7 bases identical to TRBD2. CDR3 size: 17 residues. Germline lookup yields CDR1 SEHNR and CDR2 FQNEAQ (reference sequence). V dropped 1 base and J dropped 4; count of bases not matched to a gene: 11. The CDR3 bases are TGTGCCAGCAGCTTAGGGGGTGGCGGGAGATCCGCAGATACGCAGTATTTT. It is translated as CASSLGGGGRSADTQYF.

This sequence joins TRBV10-1 and TRBJ1-1; unclear D gene. The germline CDR1 and CDR2 sequences are WNHNN and SYGVQD (reference sequence). The CDR3 is made up of 15 amino acids. Trimming removed 0 bases from V and 2 bases from J, with 10 bases in between. CDR3 DNA sequence: TGCGCCAGCAGTGAGTCTGCAGGAACTAACACTGAAGCTTTCTTT. Amino acid sequence: CASSESAGTNTEAFF.

The CDR3 bases are TGTGCCAGCAGCCCAGCAGTGGGCTTGAACACTGAAGCTTTCTTT. It translates to CASSPAVGLNTEAFF. This chain links TRBV4-2 with TRBJ1-1; D ambiguous. The CDR3 contains 15 residues. Trimming pared 4 bases from V and 0 bases from J, leaving 12 bases between. Germline assignment: CDR1 LGHNA and CDR2 YNFKEQ.

The chain joins TRBV19 to TRBJ1-4, with 9 bases that match TRBD1. This CDR3 spans 14 amino acids. V shed 6 bases, J shed 4 bases, and the junction held 3 bases outside the gene matches. The germline CDR1 and CDR2 sequences are LNHDA and SQIVND (reference sequence). This CDR3 is CASRPGQGNEKLFF. Here the CDR3 DNA reads TGTGCCAGTAGGCCGGGACAGGGTAATGAAAAACTGTTTTTT.

Only one count was recorded for this clone. The chain links TRBV28 to TRBJ1-4; D unresolved. Trimming removed 2 bases at V and 7 bases at J, with 11 bases between. Germline V gene data show CDR1 as MDHEN and CDR2 as SYDVKM. This CDR3 is built from 14 residues. CDR3 nucleotides: TGTGCCAGCAGTTTAACGCTTGGCGGTGAAAAACTGTTTTTT. Translated: CASSLTLGGEKLFF. Full variable domain (missing parts from reference TRBV28 and TRBJ1-4): DVKVTQSSRYLVKRTGEKVFLECVQDMDHENMFWYRQDPGLGLRLIYFSYDVKMKEKGDIPEGYSVSREKKERFSLILESASTNQTSMYLCASSLTLGGEKLFFGSGTQLSVL.

This clone was recorded a few times. The rearrangement joins TRBV6-5 to TRBJ1-3; 7 nucleotides line up with TRBD1. The CDR3 extends over 14 amino acids. V gave up 4 bases and J gave up 3 bases; unmatched junction bases: 3. The V gene's germline CDR1 is MNHEY and CDR2 SVGAGI. CDR3 sequence: CASSLWTGGNTIYF. In nucleotides, the CDR3 is TGTGCCAGCAGTTTATGGACAGGTGGAAACACCATATATTTT.

The chain joins TRBV28 to TRBJ2-3; 7 nucleotides agree with TRBD2. The trim removed 3 bases at V and 5 bases at J, leaving 17 bases unmatched. Germline CDR1 and CDR2: MDHEN and SYDVKM. The CDR3 sequence is 18 residues long. In nucleotides, the CDR3 is TGTGCCAGCAGTTTCTCCGGACGAGGACTAGGGTCGGGAGATACGCAGTATTTT. Translating it yields CASSFSGRGLGSGDTQYF. Filled out from reference TRBV28 and TRBJ2-3, the complete variable domain reads DVKVTQSSRYLVKRTGEKVFLECVQDMDHENMFWYRQDPGLGLRLIYFSYDVKMKEKGDIPEGYSVSREKKERFSLILESASTNQTSMYLCASSFSGRGLGSGDTQYFGPGTRLTVL.

V is TRBV27 and J is TRBJ1-6; D perhaps matches TRBD1 (6 bases). The CDR3 sequence is 16 residues long. Germline V gives CDR1 MNHEY, CDR2 SMNVEV (reference sequence). The germline V and J ends were trimmed by 2 bases and 7 bases, with 15 bases remaining between them. CDR3 amino acids: CASSLEPGHGNSPLHF. DNA of the CDR3: TGTGCCAGCAGTTTAGAACCGGGACACGGGAATTCACCCCTCCACTTT.

This clone came up a few times. The chain recombines TRBV6-5 with TRBJ1-1; D ambiguous. Germline V gives CDR1 MNHEY, CDR2 SVGAGI. This CDR3 is built from 12 residues. V lost 2 bases and J lost 4, with 5 bases in between. The CDR3 protein is CASSYGGTEAFF. CDR3 DNA: TGTGCCAGCAGTTACGGAGGCACTGAAGCTTTCTTT.

The chain joins TRBV5-1 to TRBJ1-1; TRBD1 agrees at 9 bases. Trimming took 0 bases from V and 12 from J; bases not matched to a gene: 9. Germline assignment: CDR1 SGHRS and CDR2 YFSETQ. The CDR3 runs 14 residues. The CDR3: CASSLATGTGPTFF. The DNA for the CDR3 is TGCGCCAGCAGCTTGGCAACGGGGACAGGGCCCACTTTCTTT.

The chain links TRBV4-2 to TRBJ2-3; the match to TRBD2 covers 9 bases. The CDR3 extends over 16 amino acids. V lost 4 bases to trimming and J lost 4 bases; unmatched junction nucleotides: 9. Germline CDR1 and CDR2: LGHNA and YNFKEQ. The CDR3 loop reads CASSPLAGVRADTQYF. The CDR3 nucleotides read TGTGCCAGCAGCCCATTAGCGGGAGTACGGGCAGATACGCAGTATTTT.

This clone was counted a single time. The chain has TRBV9 and TRBJ1-1; 7 bases agree with TRBD1. In germline, CDR1 is SGDLS, CDR2 YYNGEE. The CDR3 runs to 14 residues. V shed 3 bases and J 10 bases; nucleotides not matched to a gene: 12. CDR3 in amino acids: CASSGEGAELGAFF. The CDR3 DNA reads TGTGCCAGCAGCGGAGAGGGGGCCGAACTAGGAGCTTTCTTT.

The gene calls are TRBV29-1 and TRBJ2-5, with 9 bases that match TRBD1. V dropped 5 bases and J dropped 4; count of bases not matched to a gene: 2. In germline, CDR1 is SQVTM, CDR2 ANQGSEA. There are 12 residues in the CDR3. CDR3 sequence reads: CSVMTGGETQYF. The CDR3 DNA reads TGCAGCGTTATGACAGGGGGAGAGACCCAGTACTTC.

This clone is a singleton in its sample. The chain employs TRBV10-3 and TRBJ1-2; D remains unclear. Germline CDR1 and CDR2: ENHRY and SYGVKD. The CDR3 sequence is 13 residues long. The V and J ends lost 3 bases and 4 bases respectively, with 9 bases between them. The CDR3 sequence: CAISEDDIYGYTF. CDR3 nucleotides: TGTGCCATCAGTGAAGATGACATCTATGGCTACACCTTC.